This T cell receptor beta chain was identified during a study of blood T cell repertoires in COVID-19. Original analysis: Reference gene primer amplification in the assay estimated nucleated cell counts. Measured with immunoSEQ multiplex PCR; TCRdb has only the in-frame clones, and not every one. For V, J and clone size, that table is used; D and trimming come from the DNA. The data show around 270,000 clones, with about nine tenths seen just once and approximately 2.6% held by the top ten. This clone was recorded only once. Trimming stripped 2 bases from V and 2 bases from J, with 6 bases between. This CDR3 contains 14 residues. In germline, CDR1 is SGHTA, CDR2 FQGNSA.

The chain is built from TRBV7-2 and TRBJ2-2; D is unclear. The sequenced sample was peripheral blood. The sequence was obtained from a person aged 18 to 35 with COVID-19, enrolled during active disease. The CDR3 bases are TGTGCCAGCAGCTTAAACACCAACACCGGGGAGCTGTTTTTT. Residues: CASSLNTNTGELFF. Full variable domain (remainder filled in from reference TRBV7-2 and TRBJ2-2): GAGVSQSPSNKVTEKGKDVELRCDPISGHTALYWYRQSLGQGLEFLIYFQGNSAPDKSGLPSDRFSAERTGGSVSTLTIQRTQQEDSAVYLCASSLNTNTGELFFGEGSRLTVL.